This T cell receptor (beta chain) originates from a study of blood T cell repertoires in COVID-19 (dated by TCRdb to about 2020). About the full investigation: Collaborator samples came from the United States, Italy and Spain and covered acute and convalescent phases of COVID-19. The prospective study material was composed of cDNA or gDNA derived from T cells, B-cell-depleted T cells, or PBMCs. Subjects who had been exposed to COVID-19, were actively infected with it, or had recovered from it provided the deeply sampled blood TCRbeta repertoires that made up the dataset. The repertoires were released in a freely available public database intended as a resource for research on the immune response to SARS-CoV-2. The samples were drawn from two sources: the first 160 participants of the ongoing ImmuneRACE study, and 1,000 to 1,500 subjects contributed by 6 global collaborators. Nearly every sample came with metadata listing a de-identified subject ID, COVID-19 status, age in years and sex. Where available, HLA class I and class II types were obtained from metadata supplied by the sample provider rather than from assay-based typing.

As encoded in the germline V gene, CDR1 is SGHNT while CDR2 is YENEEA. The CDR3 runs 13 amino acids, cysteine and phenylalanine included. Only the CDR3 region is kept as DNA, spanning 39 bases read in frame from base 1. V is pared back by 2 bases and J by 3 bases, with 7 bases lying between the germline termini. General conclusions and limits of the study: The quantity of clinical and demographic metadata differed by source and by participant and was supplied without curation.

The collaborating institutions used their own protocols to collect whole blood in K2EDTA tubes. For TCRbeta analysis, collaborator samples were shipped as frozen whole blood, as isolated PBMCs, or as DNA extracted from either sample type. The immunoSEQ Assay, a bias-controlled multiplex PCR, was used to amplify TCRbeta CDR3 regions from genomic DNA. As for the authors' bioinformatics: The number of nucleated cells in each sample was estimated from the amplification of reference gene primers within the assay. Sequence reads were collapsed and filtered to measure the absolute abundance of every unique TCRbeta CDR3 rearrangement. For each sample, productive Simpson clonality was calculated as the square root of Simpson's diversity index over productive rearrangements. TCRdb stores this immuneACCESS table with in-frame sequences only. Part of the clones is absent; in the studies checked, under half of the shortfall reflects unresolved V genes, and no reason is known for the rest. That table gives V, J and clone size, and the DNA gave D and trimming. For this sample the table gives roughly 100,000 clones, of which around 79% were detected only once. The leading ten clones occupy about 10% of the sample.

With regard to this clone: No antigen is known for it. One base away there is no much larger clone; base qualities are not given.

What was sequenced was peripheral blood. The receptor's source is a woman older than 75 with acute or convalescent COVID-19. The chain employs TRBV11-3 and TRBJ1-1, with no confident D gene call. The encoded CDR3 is CASSLLQYTEAFF. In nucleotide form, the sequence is TGTGCCAGCAGCTTACTCCAGTACACTGAAGCTTTCTTT.